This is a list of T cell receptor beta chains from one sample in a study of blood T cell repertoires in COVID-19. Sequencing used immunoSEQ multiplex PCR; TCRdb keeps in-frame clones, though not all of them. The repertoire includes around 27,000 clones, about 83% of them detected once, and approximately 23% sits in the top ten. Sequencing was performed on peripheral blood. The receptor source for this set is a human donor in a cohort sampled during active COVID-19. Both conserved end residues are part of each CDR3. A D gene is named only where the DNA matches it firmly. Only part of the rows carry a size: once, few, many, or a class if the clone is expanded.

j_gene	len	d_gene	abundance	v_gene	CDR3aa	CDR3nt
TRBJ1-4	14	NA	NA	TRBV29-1	CSVAGETTNEKLFF	TGCAGCGTTGCGGGAGAGACAACTAATGAAAAACTGTTTTTT
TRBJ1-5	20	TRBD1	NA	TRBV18	CASPGPGDRPHARGNQPQHF	TGTGCCAGCCCTGGACCGGGGGACAGACCTCATGCACGAGGCAATCAGCCCCAGCATTTT
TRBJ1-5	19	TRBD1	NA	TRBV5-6	CASSLSFGFLGRGYQPQHF	TGTGCCAGCAGCTTGTCCTTCGGGTTTTTGGGCAGGGGGTATCAGCCCCAGCATTTT
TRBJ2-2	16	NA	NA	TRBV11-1	CASSLERLAFTGELFF	TGTGCCAGCAGCTTAGAGCGGCTAGCCTTCACCGGGGAGCTGTTTTTT
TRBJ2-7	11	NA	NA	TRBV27	CASGPLFEQYF	TGTGCCAGCGGGCCCTTGTTCGAGCAGTACTTC
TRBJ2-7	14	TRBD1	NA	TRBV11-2	CASSLGTGAYEQYF	TGTGCCAGCAGCTTAGGGACAGGGGCCTACGAGCAGTACTTC
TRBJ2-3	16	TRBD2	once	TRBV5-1	CASSPQTSGPTDTQYF	TGCGCCAGCAGCCCACAGACTAGCGGGCCAACAGATACGCAGTATTTT
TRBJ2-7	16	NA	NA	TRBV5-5	CASSFVRGTSSSEQYF	TGTGCCAGCAGCTTTGTCAGGGGGACTAGTTCCTCCGAGCAGTACTTC
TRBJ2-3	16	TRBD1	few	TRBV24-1	CATSDPRQGFTDTQYF	TGTGCCACCAGTGATCCTCGACAGGGTTTCACAGATACGCAGTATTTT
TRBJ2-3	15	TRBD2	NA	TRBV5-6	CASRSSSGSTDTQYF	TGTGCCAGCAGGTCGTCTAGCGGTAGCACAGATACGCAGTATTTT
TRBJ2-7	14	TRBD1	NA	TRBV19	CASSATGQGHEQYF	TGTGCCAGTAGTGCCACCGGACAGGGTCACGAGCAGTACTTC
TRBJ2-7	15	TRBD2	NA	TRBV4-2	CASSQESGRAYEQYF	TGTGCCAGCAGCCAAGAAAGCGGGAGGGCCTACGAGCAGTACTTC
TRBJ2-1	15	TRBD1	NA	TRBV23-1	CASSPPGTGRNEQFF	TGCGCCAGCAGTCCCCCCGGGACAGGGAGGAATGAGCAGTTCTTC
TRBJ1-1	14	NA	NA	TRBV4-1	CASSQDPGSTEAFF	TGCGCCAGCAGCCAAGATCCGGGTTCCACTGAAGCTTTCTTT
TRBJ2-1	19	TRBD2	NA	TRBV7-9	CASSLDFSGLGRSYNEQFF	TGTGCCAGCAGCTTAGATTTCTCGGGACTAGGGAGGTCCTACAATGAGCAGTTCTTC
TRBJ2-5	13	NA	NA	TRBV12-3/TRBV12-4	CASRGEGRETQYF	TGTGCCAGCAGAGGCGAAGGGAGGGAGACCCAGTACTTC
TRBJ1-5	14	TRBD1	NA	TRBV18	CASPRDRTNQPQHF	TGTGCCAGCCCCCGGGACAGAACAAATCAGCCCCAGCATTTT
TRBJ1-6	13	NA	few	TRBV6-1	CASSELLNSPLHF	TGTGCCAGCAGTGAACTTCTAAATTCACCCCTCCACTTT
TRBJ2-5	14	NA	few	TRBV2	CASSEAGVGETQYF	TGTGCCAGCAGTGAAGCGGGAGTGGGAGAGACCCAGTACTTC
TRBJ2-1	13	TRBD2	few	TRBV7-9	CASSSAASGEQFF	TGTGCCAGCAGCTCCGCCGCTAGCGGGGAGCAGTTCTTC
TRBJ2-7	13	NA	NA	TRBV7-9	CASSLEGYYEQYF	TGTGCCAGCAGCTTAGAGGGGTACTACGAGCAGTACTTC
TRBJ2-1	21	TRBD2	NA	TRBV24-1	CATSGTPGLAVKVSSYNEQFF	TGTGCCACCAGTGGCACGCCTGGACTAGCGGTTAAAGTAAGCTCCTACAATGAGCAGTTCTTC
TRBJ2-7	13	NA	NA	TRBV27	CASSFPGSYEQYF	TGTGCCAGCAGTTTCCCGGGGAGCTACGAGCAGTACTTC
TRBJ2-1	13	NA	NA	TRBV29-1	CSVGSGLPNEQFF	TGCAGCGTTGGATCGGGACTCCCCAATGAGCAGTTCTTC
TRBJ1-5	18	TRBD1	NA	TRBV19	CASSIGWDRETSNQPQHF	TGTGCCAGTAGTATAGGGTGGGACAGAGAGACAAGCAATCAGCCCCAGCATTTT
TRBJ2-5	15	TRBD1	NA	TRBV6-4	CASRERRGHEETQYF	TGTGCCAGCAGGGAAAGAAGGGGGCATGAGGAGACCCAGTACTTC
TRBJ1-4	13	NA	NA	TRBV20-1	CSASNPGNEKLFF	TGCAGTGCTAGTAACCCCGGTAATGAAAAACTGTTTTTT
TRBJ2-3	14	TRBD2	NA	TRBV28	CASTPAGGADTQYF	TGTGCCAGCACTCCAGCGGGAGGGGCAGATACGCAGTATTTT
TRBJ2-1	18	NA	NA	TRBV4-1	CASSQEVEVGYSYNEQFF	TGCGCCAGCAGCCAAGAAGTGGAGGTCGGATACTCCTACAATGAGCAGTTCTTC
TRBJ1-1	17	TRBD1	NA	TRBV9	CASSVGAGGTMNTEAFF	TGTGCCAGCAGCGTAGGGGCAGGGGGGACCATGAACACTGAAGCTTTCTTT
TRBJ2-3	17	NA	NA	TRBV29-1	CSVDGSRDIAFTDTQYF	TGCAGCGTTGATGGGAGCCGGGACATAGCATTCACAGATACGCAGTATTTT
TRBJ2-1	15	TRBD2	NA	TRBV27	CASSLAGSSYNEQFF	TGTGCCAGCAGCTTAGCGGGTAGCTCCTACAATGAGCAGTTCTTC
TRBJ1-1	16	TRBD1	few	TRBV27	CASSARQGRRNTEAFF	TGTGCCAGCAGTGCCCGACAGGGGCGACGGAACACTGAAGCTTTCTTT
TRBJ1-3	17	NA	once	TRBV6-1	CASSETQGGFSGNTIYF	TGTGCCAGCAGTGAAACACAGGGAGGGTTTTCTGGAAACACCATATATTTT
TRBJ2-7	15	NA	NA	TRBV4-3	CASSHPDRPLYEQYF	TGCGCCAGCAGCCACCCGGACAGACCCCTCTACGAGCAGTACTTC
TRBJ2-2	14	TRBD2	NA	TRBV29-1	CSVRLAGVVGELFF	TGCAGCGTTCGACTTGCGGGAGTGGTCGGGGAGCTGTTTTTT
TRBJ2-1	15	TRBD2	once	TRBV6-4	CASSVGGDYYNEQFF	TGTGCCAGCAGTGTGGGGGGGGATTATTACAATGAGCAGTTCTTC
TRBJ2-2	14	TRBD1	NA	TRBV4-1	CASRIGQGAGELFF	TGCGCCAGCAGAATCGGACAGGGGGCCGGGGAGCTGTTTTTT
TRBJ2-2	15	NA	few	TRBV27	CASSLPGSGTGELFF	TGTGCCAGCAGTTTACCAGGGTCGGGCACCGGGGAGCTGTTTTTT
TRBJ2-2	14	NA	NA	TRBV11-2	CASSPSRDTGELFF	TGTGCCAGCAGCCCAAGCAGGGATACCGGGGAGCTGTTTTTT
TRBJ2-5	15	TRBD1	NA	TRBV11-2	CASSLAGQGTETQYF	TGTGCCAGCAGCTTAGCCGGACAGGGGACGGAGACCCAGTACTTC
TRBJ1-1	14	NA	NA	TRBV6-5	CASTPTGGNTEAFF	TGTGCCAGCACCCCGACCGGGGGGAACACTGAAGCTTTCTTT
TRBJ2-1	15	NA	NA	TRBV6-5	CASTSLAGKRDEQFF	TGTGCCAGCACTTCCCTTGCGGGGAAGAGGGATGAGCAGTTCTTC
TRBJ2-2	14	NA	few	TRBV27	CASSRSGDTGELFF	TGTGCCAGCAGTAGAAGTGGAGACACCGGGGAGCTGTTTTTT
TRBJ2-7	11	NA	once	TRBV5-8	CASSYRLEQYF	TGTGCCAGCAGTTATCGACTCGAGCAGTACTTC